The clone carrying this T cell receptor (beta chain) was seen a handful of times. Its target is not known. TCRdb independently ran MiXCR on the 5' RACE reads; one entry per CDR3 protein. Altogether hundreds of thousands of distinct CDR3 sequences are present, about 20% being singletons, with the ten largest covering approximately 8.4%. The CDR3 length is 13 residues. V was cut by 3 bases and J by 6 bases, with 12 bases left in between. CDR1 and CDR2 from the germline V gene are MGHRA and YSYEKL. The sample is drawn from a study of T-cell memory formation after mild COVID-19. Overall study context: Clusters of TCRs were largely donor specific. Findings and limits, study-wide: Contracting CD8+ clones were enriched in EMRA, CD4+ mainly in CM and EM. Certain responding clones were present in pre-infection memory, suggesting participation of cross-reactive memory.

This TCR was recovered from an adult woman who had mild COVID-19 (a few samples of this study predate the infection). Cell type and time point are not known. The specimen sequenced was PBMCs or a T cell subset sorted from them (not recorded which). The rearrangement links TRBV4-1 to TRBJ2-7; no clear D. For the CDR3, the DNA is TGCGCCAGCAGCCACTGGAGTAAGGCCGAGCAGTACTTC. Amino acids: CASSHWSKAEQYF.